This is a list of T cell receptor beta chains from one sample in a study of blood T cell repertoires in COVID-19. The method was immunoSEQ multiplex PCR; TCRdb's version includes in-frame clones alone and lacks a portion of them. The sample consists of some 200,000 clones, 92% of them appearing once. Material: peripheral blood. The source of these receptors is a man aged 25-45 years with acute or convalescent COVID-19. The CDR3 runs from the conserved cysteine through the conserved F or W. Fields, in order: V gene, clone size, D gene, J gene, CDR3 DNA, CDR3 protein. A D gene is named only where the DNA matches it firmly. Not every row has a clone size; where given, it reads once, few, many or a size class.

v_gene: TRBV30
abundance: -
d_gene: -
j_gene: TRBJ2-2
CDR3nt: TGTGCCTGGAAAAGCGGGACACAGACTTGGACCGGGGAGCTGTTTTTT
CDR3aa: CAWKSGTQTWTGELFF

v_gene: TRBV19
abundance: -
d_gene: TRBD2
j_gene: TRBJ2-2
CDR3nt: TGTGCCAGTAGAAGACTAGCGGGAAAGTCGAGGACCGGGGAGCTGTTTTTT
CDR3aa: CASRRLAGKSRTGELFF

v_gene: TRBV28
abundance: -
d_gene: TRBD2
j_gene: TRBJ2-3
CDR3nt: TGTGCCAGCAGTTCGGGGACTAGCGGGAGTTTCGATACGCAGTATTTT
CDR3aa: CASSSGTSGSFDTQYF

v_gene: TRBV6-5
abundance: few
d_gene: -
j_gene: TRBJ1-6
CDR3nt: TGTGCCAGCAGTTACTCGCGGGCCCTTTCACCCCTCCACTTT
CDR3aa: CASSYSRALSPLHF

v_gene: TRBV6-5
abundance: -
d_gene: TRBD1
j_gene: TRBJ1-2
CDR3nt: TGTGCCAGCAGTTACCAGACAGGGGGCGTAGATGGCTACACCTTC
CDR3aa: CASSYQTGGVDGYTF

v_gene: TRBV5-1
abundance: -
d_gene: TRBD1
j_gene: TRBJ1-2
CDR3nt: TGCGCCAGCAGCCCGGGACAGGGAATTGATGGCTACACCTTC
CDR3aa: CASSPGQGIDGYTF

v_gene: TRBV14
abundance: -
d_gene: TRBD2
j_gene: TRBJ2-1
CDR3nt: TGTGCCAGCAGCCAACAGCTGACTAGCGGGTCTTACAATGAGCAGTTCTTC
CDR3aa: CASSQQLTSGSYNEQFF

v_gene: TRBV18
abundance: -
d_gene: -
j_gene: TRBJ1-1
CDR3nt: TGTGCCAGCTCACCACGTAGTGTCTTCGGGAACACTGAAGCTTTCTTT
CDR3aa: CASSPRSVFGNTEAFF

v_gene: TRBV3-1/TRBV3-2
abundance: once
d_gene: TRBD2
j_gene: TRBJ2-1
CDR3nt: TGTGCCAGCAGCATGAACCCTAACCTAGCGGGAGACGAGCAGTTCTTC
CDR3aa: CASSMNPNLAGDEQFF

v_gene: TRBV4-2
abundance: once
d_gene: TRBD2
j_gene: TRBJ2-2
CDR3nt: TGTGCCAGCAGCCAAGATGTATCAGCGGGGGGTGCCGGGGAGCTGTTTTTT
CDR3aa: CASSQDVSAGGAGELFF

v_gene: TRBV19
abundance: -
d_gene: TRBD1
j_gene: TRBJ1-2
CDR3nt: TGTGCCAGTAGTCCTACCGGGACAGGGACCTCTAACTATGGCTACACCTTC
CDR3aa: CASSPTGTGTSNYGYTF

v_gene: TRBV5-1
abundance: once
d_gene: TRBD2
j_gene: TRBJ2-1
CDR3nt: TGCGCCAGCAGCTCGACTAGCGGTTACAATGAGCAGTTCTTC
CDR3aa: CASSSTSGYNEQFF

v_gene: TRBV2
abundance: -
d_gene: TRBD2
j_gene: TRBJ2-1
CDR3nt: TGTGCCAGCAGTGGGGGTAGCGGGAGGGGTCACTCCTACAATGAGCAGTTCTTC
CDR3aa: CASSGGSGRGHSYNEQFF

v_gene: TRBV5-1
abundance: -
d_gene: -
j_gene: TRBJ1-6
CDR3nt: TGCGCCAGCGGTTACGGGAATAATTCACCCCTCCACTTT
CDR3aa: CASGYGNNSPLHF

v_gene: TRBV6-5
abundance: -
d_gene: -
j_gene: TRBJ1-5
CDR3nt: TGTGCCAGCAGCCGAGGACAAGAATATCAGCCCCAGCATTTT
CDR3aa: CASSRGQEYQPQHF

v_gene: TRBV20-1
abundance: -
d_gene: TRBD2
j_gene: TRBJ2-1
CDR3nt: TGCAGTGCTAGTTCGGGACTAGCGGGGTCAATACGCAGAAATGAGCAGTTCTTC
CDR3aa: CSASSGLAGSIRRNEQFF

v_gene: TRBV15
abundance: -
d_gene: TRBD2
j_gene: TRBJ2-7
CDR3nt: TGTGCCACCAGCAGAGATCCCGGGGGGACGGATGAGCAGTACTTC
CDR3aa: CATSRDPGGTDEQYF

v_gene: TRBV30
abundance: -
d_gene: -
j_gene: TRBJ2-5
CDR3nt: TGTGCCTGGAGAGGGAAGAACAGGGCCCCACCGGGATACTTC
CDR3aa: CAWRGKNRAPPGYF

v_gene: TRBV10-3
abundance: -
d_gene: -
j_gene: TRBJ2-7
CDR3nt: TGTGCCACCGGACTTCCGAGCTCCTACGAGCAGTACTTC
CDR3aa: CATGLPSSYEQYF

v_gene: TRBV7-5
abundance: -
d_gene: -
j_gene: TRBJ1-2
CDR3nt: TGTGCCAGAAGGACCCGGGACTTCAGGACTTCCTATGGCTACACCTTC
CDR3aa: CARRTRDFRTSYGYTF

v_gene: TRBV7-9
abundance: -
d_gene: TRBD1
j_gene: TRBJ1-5
CDR3nt: TGTGCCAGCAGTTCTGGATGGGGACAGTTCAATCAGCCCCAGCATTTT
CDR3aa: CASSSGWGQFNQPQHF

v_gene: TRBV2
abundance: -
d_gene: -
j_gene: TRBJ1-4
CDR3nt: TGTGCCAGCAGCCCATATATGGGGGCTCTGGTTGAAAAACTGTTTTTT
CDR3aa: CASSPYMGALVEKLFF

v_gene: TRBV11-2
abundance: -
d_gene: -
j_gene: TRBJ2-5
CDR3nt: TGTGCCAGCAGCTTATCCCTGCGGACAGAGTACCAAGAGACCCAGTACTTC
CDR3aa: CASSLSLRTEYQETQYF

v_gene: TRBV10-2
abundance: -
d_gene: TRBD1
j_gene: TRBJ1-1
CDR3nt: TGCGCCAGCAGCAGACAGGGTATGGACACTGAAGCTTTCTTT
CDR3aa: CASSRQGMDTEAFF

v_gene: TRBV2
abundance: -
d_gene: -
j_gene: TRBJ1-1
CDR3nt: TGTGCCAGCAGGCCCCAGGTCATGAACACTGAAGCTTTCTTT
CDR3aa: CASRPQVMNTEAFF

v_gene: TRBV7-2
abundance: -
d_gene: TRBD1
j_gene: TRBJ1-2
CDR3nt: TGTGCCAGCAGCTTACCGTCGACAGGGAACTGGGGCTACACCTTC
CDR3aa: CASSLPSTGNWGYTF

v_gene: TRBV19
abundance: -
d_gene: -
j_gene: TRBJ2-7
CDR3nt: TGTGCCAGTAGTAGTAGGAGCGACGAGCAGTACTTC
CDR3aa: CASSSRSDEQYF